This T cell receptor (beta chain) was recovered during a study of cytomegalovirus exposure and HLA in healthy donors. The PCR was carried out with 60 Vbeta primers and 13 Jbeta primers. Assay used: immunoSEQ multiplex PCR; TCRdb lists only in-frame clones, some missing. The sample holds fewer than 250,000 clones; 65% to 85% are singletons and the top ten take approximately 1.7%. Germline CDR1 is MNHEY and CDR2 is SMNVEV (reference sequence). Trimming pared 4 bases from V and 7 bases from J, leaving 19 bases between. CDR3 length: 15 amino acids. The clonotype was recovered from a man aged 40-55 years in good health and CMV-seropositive. The sequencing input was PBMCs. This sequence joins TRBV27 and TRBJ1-2, with a possible D match to TRBD1 (6 bases). CDR3 nucleotide sequence: TGTGCCAGCAGTTGTACAGGGCCGGCATCGAGTGGCTACACCTTC. Translation: CASSCTGPASSGYTF.